This T cell receptor beta chain was sequenced during a study of shared clonotypes between healthy human individuals. General observations from the study: On the whole, naive subsets had larger estimated richness than memory subsets had. The represented genetic and exposure-history diversity was limited by the small number of donors.

Only one count was recorded for this clone. Its cognate antigen is unknown. Germline values: CDR1 SGHRS, CDR2 YFSETQ. Trimming removed 5 bases at V and 2 bases at J, with 8 bases between. The CDR3 has 13 residues. Naive CD8 populations comprised CD45RO-negative cells positively selected for CCR7, excluding terminally differentiated effector memory CD45RA+ cells. HIV-negative, healthy adults without recent acute infections or vaccinations were the donors. Caucasian adults living in Nashville, Tennessee, provided all samples. Clones were read by immunoSEQ multiplex PCR, and TCRdb kept only the in-frame ones, dropping some. The table has around 2,100,000 clones, over 85% seen once; the top ten hold more than 0.95%.

The J gene is TRBJ2-1, the V gene TRBV5-1; D is unresolved. Sequencing used naive CD8+ T cells sorted from blood. The sequence derives from a man younger than 35 in good health. The CDR3 nucleotides read TGCGCCAGCAGTCAGCGCACCTACAATGAGCAGTTCTTC. Its translation is CASSQRTYNEQFF. Drawing the rest from reference TRBV5-1 and TRBJ2-1, the complete variable domain is KAGVTQTPRYLIKTRGQQVTLSCSPISGHRSVSWYQQTPGQGLQFLFEYFSETQRNKGNFPGRFSGRQFSNSRSEMNVSTLELGDSALYLCASSQRTYNEQFFGPGTRLTVL.